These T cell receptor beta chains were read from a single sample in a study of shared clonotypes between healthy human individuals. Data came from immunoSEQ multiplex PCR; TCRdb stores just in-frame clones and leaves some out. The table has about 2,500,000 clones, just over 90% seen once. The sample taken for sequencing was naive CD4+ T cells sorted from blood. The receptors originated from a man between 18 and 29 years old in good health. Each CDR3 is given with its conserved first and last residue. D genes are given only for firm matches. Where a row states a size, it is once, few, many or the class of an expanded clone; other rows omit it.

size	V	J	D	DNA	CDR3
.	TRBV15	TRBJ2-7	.	TGTGCCACCAGCAGAGAGGCAGGTGGGGCCTACGAGCAGTACTTC	CATSREAGGAYEQYF
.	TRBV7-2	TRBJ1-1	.	TGTGCCAGCAGCCCCGGACGGAACACTGAAGCTTTCTTT	CASSPGRNTEAFF
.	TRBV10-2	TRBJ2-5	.	TGCGCCAGCAGATGGGCTGGGAACGTGGGGGAAGAGACCCAGTACTTC	CASRWAGNVGEETQYF
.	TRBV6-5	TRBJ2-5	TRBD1	TGTGCCAGCAGTTACCTAACAGGGGGCTATGAGACCCAGTACTTC	CASSYLTGGYETQYF
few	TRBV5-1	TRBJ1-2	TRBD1	TGCGCCAGCAGCTTGGCCGTGGACAGGCCATATGGCTACACCTTC	CASSLAVDRPYGYTF
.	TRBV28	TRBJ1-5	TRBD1	TGTGCCAGCGAACATCCACGACAGGGGGCAAATCGAGGACAGCCCCAGCATTTT	CASEHPRQGANRGQPQHF
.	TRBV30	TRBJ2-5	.	TGTGCCTGGAACTTAAGACCCCAAGAGACCCAGTACTTC	CAWNLRPQETQYF
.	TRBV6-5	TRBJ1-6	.	TGTGCCAGCAGTAGACAGTGGGGGGCGGATTCACCCCTCCACTTT	CASSRQWGADSPLHF
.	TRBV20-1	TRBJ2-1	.	TGCAGTGCTAACGACGGCAATGAGCAGTTCTTC	CSANDGNEQFF
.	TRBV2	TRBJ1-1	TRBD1	TGTGCCAGCACTTGGACAGGGGCCCACGAGGAGGCTTTCTTT	CASTWTGAHEEAFF
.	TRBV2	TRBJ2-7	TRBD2	TGTGCCAGCAGTTCCGGGACTAGCGTGCTTACCACCTACGAGCAGTACTTC	CASSSGTSVLTTYEQYF
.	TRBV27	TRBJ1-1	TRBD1	TGTGCCAGCAGTAGGGACAGGGACCAGACTGAAGCTTTCTTT	CASSRDRDQTEAFF
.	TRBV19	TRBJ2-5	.	TGTGCCAGTCGACAGGACCCCCTCCAAGAGACCCAGTACTTC	CASRQDPLQETQYF